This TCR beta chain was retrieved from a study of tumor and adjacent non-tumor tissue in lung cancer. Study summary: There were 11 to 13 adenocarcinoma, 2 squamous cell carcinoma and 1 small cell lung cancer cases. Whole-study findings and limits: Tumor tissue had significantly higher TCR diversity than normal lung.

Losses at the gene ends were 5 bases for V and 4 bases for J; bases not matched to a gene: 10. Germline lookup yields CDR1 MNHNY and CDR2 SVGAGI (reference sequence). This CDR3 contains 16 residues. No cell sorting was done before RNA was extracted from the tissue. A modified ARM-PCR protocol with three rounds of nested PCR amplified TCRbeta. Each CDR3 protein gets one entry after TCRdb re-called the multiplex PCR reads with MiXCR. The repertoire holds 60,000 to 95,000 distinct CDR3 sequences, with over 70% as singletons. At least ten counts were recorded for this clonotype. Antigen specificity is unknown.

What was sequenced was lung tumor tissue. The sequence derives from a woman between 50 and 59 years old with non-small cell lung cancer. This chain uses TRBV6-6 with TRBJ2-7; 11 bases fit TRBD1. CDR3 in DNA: TGTGCCAGCAGTCTCTTCAGCGGACAGGGGGCATACGAGCAGTACTTC. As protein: CASSLFSGQGAYEQYF.